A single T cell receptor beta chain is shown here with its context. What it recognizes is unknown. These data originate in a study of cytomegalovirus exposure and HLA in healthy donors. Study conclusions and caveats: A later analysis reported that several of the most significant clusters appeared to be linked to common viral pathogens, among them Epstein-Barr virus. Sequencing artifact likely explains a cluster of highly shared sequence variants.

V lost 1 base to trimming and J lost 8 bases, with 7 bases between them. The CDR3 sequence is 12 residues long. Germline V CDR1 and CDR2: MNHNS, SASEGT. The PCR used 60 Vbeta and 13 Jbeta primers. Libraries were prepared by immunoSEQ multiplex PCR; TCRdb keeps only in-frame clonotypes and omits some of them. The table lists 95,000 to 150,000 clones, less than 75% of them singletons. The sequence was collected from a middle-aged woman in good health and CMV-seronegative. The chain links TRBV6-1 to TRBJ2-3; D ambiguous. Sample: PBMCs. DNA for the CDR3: TGTGCCAGCAGTGAAGGGTTGGCTACGCAGTATTTT. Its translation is CASSEGLATQYF.